Listed below are T cell receptor beta chains from one sample, sequenced in a study of control samples from healthy donors and cancer patients. The repertoire was sequenced with immunoSEQ multiplex PCR; TCRdb's copy has only in-frame clones and lacks some. The profile shows about 60,000 clones, 75% to 95% of them singletons. Sequencing was done on a sample of PBMCs. These receptor sequences come from a woman aged 45-59 years with colorectal cancer. Both conserved end residues are part of each CDR3. D genes are given only for firm matches. Only part of the rows carry a size: once, few, many, or a class if the clone is expanded.

d_call,j_call,clone_size,v_call,cdr3_aa,cdr3_nt
TRBD1,TRBJ1-2,.,TRBV5-5,CASSLGQGPPYGYTF,TGTGCCAGCAGCCTAGGACAGGGGCCTCCTTATGGCTACACCTTC
.,TRBJ1-1,once,TRBV6-1,CASSERAEEAFF,TGTGCCAGCAGTGAACGGGCAGAAGAAGCTTTCTTT
.,TRBJ1-5,.,TRBV6-5,CASTDGVGQPQHF,TGTGCCAGCACCGACGGGGTGGGTCAGCCCCAGCATTTT
.,TRBJ2-7,.,TRBV27,CASSPGGGVEQYF,TGTGCCAGCAGTCCGGGGGGCGGGGTGGAGCAGTACTTC
.,TRBJ2-5,.,TRBV6-5,CASSPRGYQETQYF,TGTGCCAGCAGTCCAAGGGGGTACCAAGAGACCCAGTACTTC
.,TRBJ1-6,.,TRBV15,CATSTTLDFGALNSPLHF,TGTGCCACCAGCACTACCTTGGACTTCGGGGCGTTAAATTCACCCCTCCACTTT
TRBD1,TRBJ2-7,.,TRBV19,CASSHRTGGLYEQYF,TGTGCCAGTAGTCACAGGACAGGGGGTCTTTACGAGCAGTACTTC
.,TRBJ1-5,.,TRBV2,CASSLGGPEQPQHF,TGTGCCAGCTCGCTGGGGGGACCGGAACAGCCCCAGCATTTT
.,TRBJ1-5,.,TRBV27,CASRVTLNQPQHF,TGTGCCAGCCGTGTCACCCTTAATCAGCCCCAGCATTTT
.,TRBJ2-4,.,TRBV28,CASSLSTVRTQNIQYF,TGTGCCAGCAGTTTATCCACCGTGCGGACCCAAAACATTCAGTACTTC
.,TRBJ2-7,.,TRBV7-9,CASSLGDGYEQYF,TGTGCCAGCAGCTTAGGGGACGGCTACGAGCAGTACTTC
.,TRBJ1-1,.,TRBV3-1/TRBV3-2,CASSQMNTEAFF,TGTGCCAGCAGCCAAATGAACACTGAAGCTTTCTTT
TRBD1,TRBJ1-6,.,TRBV19,CASSIRTGNSSPLHF,TGTGCCAGTAGTATCCGGACAGGGAATAGTTCACCCCTCCACTTT
TRBD1,TRBJ1-6,.,TRBV3-1/TRBV3-2,CASSQRQGAISPLHF,TGTGCCAGCAGCCAGCGACAGGGGGCAATTTCACCCCTCCACTTT
.,TRBJ1-3,.,TRBV6-6,CASSLGPGNTIYF,TGTGCCAGCAGTTTGGGACCTGGAAACACCATATATTTT
TRBD1,TRBJ1-2,.,TRBV5-6,CASTFGQGRLYTF,TGTGCCAGCACCTTTGGACAGGGGCGTCTCTACACCTTC
.,TRBJ2-5,.,TRBV7-9,CASSLSDPQETQYF,TGTGCCAGCAGCTTATCAGACCCCCAGGAGACCCAGTACTTC
.,TRBJ2-1,.,TRBV7-6,CASSLGPSNEQFF,TGTGCCAGCAGCTTAGGACCTAGCAATGAGCAGTTCTTC
.,TRBJ1-5,.,TRBV27,CASGSSGKLPYQPQHF,TGTGCCAGCGGAAGCTCCGGGAAGCTACCGTATCAGCCCCAGCATTTT
TRBD1,TRBJ2-7,.,TRBV19,CASSLGQGVLYEQYF,TGTGCCAGTAGCCTCGGACAGGGGGTCTTATACGAGCAGTACTTC
.,TRBJ1-1,.,TRBV5-6,CASSLDRVNVGGTEAFF,TGTGCCAGCAGCTTGGACAGGGTGAACGTCGGTGGCACTGAAGCTTTCTTT
.,TRBJ1-2,once,TRBV5-1,CASSPRDFSGYTF,TGCGCCAGCAGCCCGAGGGATTTTTCGGGCTACACCTTC
TRBD1,TRBJ1-2,.,TRBV7-2,CASSMRQGDGYTF,TGTGCCAGCAGCATGAGACAGGGCGATGGCTACACCTTC
.,TRBJ2-4,.,TRBV3-1/TRBV3-2,CASSQESGYGRSIQYF,TGTGCCAGCAGCCAAGAGTCAGGGTACGGCCGCAGCATTCAGTACTTC
.,TRBJ2-5,once,TRBV7-9,CASVRGSETQYF,TGTGCCAGCGTCCGGGGGTCAGAGACCCAGTACTTC
TRBD2,TRBJ2-3,.,TRBV11-2,CASSISGRGGEDTQYF,TGTGCCAGCAGCATCAGCGGGAGGGGGGGTGAAGATACGCAGTATTTT
TRBD1,TRBJ2-1,once,TRBV10-3,CAISESLFRDSNEQFF,TGTGCCATCAGTGAGTCGTTATTCCGGGACAGTAATGAGCAGTTCTTC
.,TRBJ2-2,.,TRBV13,CASSSSSGTRHTGELFF,TGTGCCAGCAGCTCGTCCTCCGGGACTCGACACACCGGGGAGCTGTTTTTT
.,TRBJ2-5,.,TRBV2,CASMRDVETQYF,TGTGCCAGCATGAGGGATGTGGAGACCCAGTACTTC
.,TRBJ1-6,.,TRBV7-9,CASELKGPSLNSPLHF,TGTGCCAGCGAGTTGAAGGGCCCTAGCTTAAATTCACCCCTCCACTTT
.,TRBJ2-2,.,TRBV9,CASSVEDLGTGELFF,TGTGCCAGCAGCGTAGAAGATTTAGGGACCGGGGAGCTGTTTTTT
TRBD1,TRBJ2-7,.,TRBV5-6,CASSLGDRGQYEQYF,TGTGCCAGCAGCTTGGGGGACAGGGGGCAATACGAGCAGTACTTC
.,TRBJ1-2,.,TRBV12-5,CASAQIRGVGYTF,TGTGCTAGTGCCCAAATCCGGGGCGTTGGCTACACCTTC
TRBD1,TRBJ1-1,.,TRBV12-3/TRBV12-4,CASSRQGVTEAFF,TGTGCCAGCAGTCGGCAGGGGGTCACTGAAGCTTTCTTT
TRBD1,TRBJ1-5,.,TRBV30,CAWSGGQGNQPQHF,TGTGCCTGGAGTGGTGGACAGGGTAATCAGCCCCAGCATTTT
.,TRBJ1-3,.,TRBV7-9,CASSFGSASHSGNTIYF,TGTGCCAGCAGCTTTGGCTCTGCATCCCACTCTGGAAACACCATATATTTT
.,TRBJ2-2,.,TRBV7-9,CASSLRQEEAGELFF,TGTGCCAGCAGCTTACGACAGGAGGAGGCCGGGGAGCTGTTTTTT
.,TRBJ1-1,.,TRBV3-1/TRBV3-2,CASSRGAGYDTEAFF,TGTGCCAGCAGCCGGGGGGCAGGGTATGACACTGAAGCTTTCTTT
TRBD1,TRBJ2-1,.,TRBV6-2/TRBV6-3,CASTPPGTGNNEQFF,TGTGCCAGCACCCCACCCGGGACAGGGAACAATGAGCAGTTCTTC
.,TRBJ2-3,.,TRBV28,CASSRTPVPGNTQYF,TGTGCCAGCAGTCGGACCCCGGTACCAGGGAATACGCAGTATTTT
.,TRBJ2-2,.,TRBV5-6,CASSLFDRTTGELFF,TGTGCCAGCAGCTTGTTCGACCGAACCACCGGGGAGCTGTTTTTT
.,TRBJ1-2,.,TRBV19,CASSPRRGSNYGYTF,TGTGCCAGTAGTCCACGCCGAGGGTCAAACTATGGCTACACCTTC
.,TRBJ2-4,.,TRBV7-9,CASSLAGPENKNIQYF,TGTGCCAGCAGCTTAGCTGGGCCGGAGAACAAAAACATTCAGTACTTC
TRBD2,TRBJ2-5,.,TRBV5-1,CASSTLAGGAETQYF,TGCGCCAGCAGCACTTTGGCGGGGGGCGCGGAGACCCAGTACTTC
TRBD1,TRBJ1-2,once,TRBV6-5,CASRPTGSDGYTF,TGTGCCAGCCGACCGACAGGGTCGGACGGCTACACCTTC
TRBD2,TRBJ2-3,.,TRBV5-1,CASSLLQRGGTDTQYF,TGCGCCAGCAGCCTCCTTCAGCGGGGGGGCACGGATACGCAGTATTTT
.,TRBJ2-1,.,TRBV19,CASSIGPGSYNEQFF,TGTGCCAGTAGTATTGGGCCGGGGTCCTACAATGAGCAGTTCTTC
.,TRBJ1-1,.,TRBV20-1,CSARVVAEAFF,TGCAGTGCTAGAGTTGTGGCTGAAGCTTTCTTT
TRBD1,TRBJ1-1,.,TRBV7-3,CASSQGQGDEAFF,TGTGCCAGCAGCCAAGGACAGGGCGATGAAGCTTTCTTT
.,TRBJ2-7,.,TRBV5-4,CASSLARVEGEQYF,TGTGCCAGCAGCTTGGCCAGGGTTGAAGGCGAGCAGTACTTC
.,TRBJ1-2,.,TRBV5-1,CASSLDSLNYGYTF,TGCGCCAGCAGCTTGGACAGCTTAAACTATGGCTACACCTTC
TRBD1,TRBJ2-7,.,TRBV15,CATSGNGDSYEQYF,TGTGCCACCAGCGGAAATGGGGACAGCTACGAGCAGTACTTC
.,TRBJ2-5,.,TRBV19,CASSIGASFAKETQYF,TGTGCCAGTAGTATAGGGGCCTCCTTCGCGAAAGAGACCCAGTACTTC
.,TRBJ2-7,.,TRBV5-1,CASSLSPMGEQYF,TGCGCCAGCAGCTTATCCCCGATGGGCGAGCAGTACTTC